This T cell receptor (beta chain) was captured in a study of a mutant IDH1 vaccine in newly diagnosed glioma listed by TCRdb under 2021. About the investigation overall: Patients were given eight vaccinations, in weeks 1, 3, 5, 7, 11, 15, 19 and 23, which matched visits V03 through V10. In the chemotherapy-containing groups, vaccination started alongside temozolomide cycles, whereas in patients who had radiotherapy alone it started 4-6 weeks after radiotherapy. Of the approximately 35 treated patients, around 60% were male and approximately 38% were female, and the mean age was approximately 40 years. Before enrollment, most patients had been given radiochemotherapy with temozolomide as standard therapy, while the rest had received either radiotherapy alone or temozolomide alone. Peripheral blood samples were drawn at six visits, namely V03 (baseline), V05, V07, V10, V12 and V13. Longitudinal TCRB deep sequencing was performed for fewer than 30 treated patients wherever samples were available for exploratory analyses. Results and caveats for the whole study, not just this receptor: Changes in the top peripheral T cell clonotypes picked up by TCRB sequencing did not appear to be linked to pseudoprogression. The authors noted that analyses of patient blood samples could not be reproduced because of sample limitations. Selection of PBMC samples for TCRB deep sequencing was based on availability. Immune responses induced by the vaccine were seen in around 94% of patients across multiple MHC alleles.

Libraries came from the immunoSEQ multiplex PCR assay. Rearranged TCR beta chain sequences were amplified using the hsTCRB Kit according to the manufacturer's protocol. Sequencing of TCRB libraries was carried out on an Illumina MiSeq. On the authors' methods: Demultiplexing, trimming and gene mapping were performed with the kit vendor's proprietary platform. Sourced from immuneACCESS, this table was stored by TCRdb with only in-frame sequences that have V and J called. A share of the clones is absent; for the studies checked, an unresolved V gene accounts for under half, and the remainder has no known explanation. For V, J and clone size, that table is used; D and trimming come from the DNA. For this sample there are around 40,000 clones; about four fifths appear just once. 2% to 2.5% of the sample is taken by the ten largest. The sample's time point label, decoded: week 11, during vaccination. Every vaccine dose consisted of 300 ug of a 20-mer mutant IDH1 peptide in Montanide, administered subcutaneously together with topical imiquimod. Donors had newly diagnosed WHO grade 3 or 4 IDH1-mutant astrocytomas with loss of nuclear ATRX. The samples were drawn from NOA16, a multicentre, single-arm, open-label phase I trial in Germany that tested a mutant IDH1 peptide vaccine in humans for the first time. Genomic DNA for TCRB sequencing was extracted from EDTA blood using the DNeasy Blood and Tissue Kit.

V is cut back by 1 base and J by 9 bases, with 4 bases in the junction unmatched. The CDR3 starts with the cysteine, ends with the phenylalanine, and has 16 residues. Of all the DNA, just the CDR3 is kept, 48 bases in frame from base 1. Taken from the germline V gene, the CDR1 and CDR2 loops are MNHNS and SASEGT. This clone was found a few times. Which antigen it targets is not known. Base qualities were left out, and no much larger clone turns up one base away. The identical CDR3 is also encoded by other nucleotide sequences in the sample. Sequenced here: PBMCs, sampled from a glioma patient whose treatment included an IDH1 peptide vaccine. The sequence joins TRBV6-1 to TRBJ2-1; 15 middle bases align to TRBD2. This TCR derives from a man aged 35 to 55 with glioma. The CDR3 corresponds to CASSEVSGLAGGEQFF. The DNA sequence reads TGTGCCAGCAGTGAAGTATCGGGACTAGCGGGAGGTGAGCAGTTCTTC.